Listed here is a single T cell receptor beta chain. Its target is not known. This record belongs to a study of post-analysis software for immune sequencing data. For the study at large: Secondary progressive, relapsing-remitting and progressive-relapsing multiple sclerosis were among the included disease courses. The study, taken as a whole, reports: In patients, roughly 5 TRBV segments were more frequent than in controls, with TRBV5-6, TRBV5-1 and TRBV20-1 among them. Multiple sclerosis patients showed significantly lower normalized Chao1 diversity than controls did.

V lost 4 bases and J 1 base, leaving 8 bases between the germline ends. The CDR3 loop spans 15 amino acids. cDNA libraries of TCR beta carried unique molecular identifiers. TCRdb reanalysed the PCR reads using MiXCR and keeps one entry per CDR3 protein. The sample consists of some 700,000 distinct CDR3 sequences, around 64% of them appearing once. Specimen: blood. V and J are TRBV12-3 or TRBV12-4 and TRBJ1-6; the D gene is possibly TRBD1 (5 bases). The receptor's source is a girl aged 2-10 years with multiple sclerosis. CDR3 amino acids: CASSYRSSYNSPLHF. DNA of the CDR3: TGTGCCAGCAGTTACAGGAGTTCCTATAATTCACCCCTCCACTTT.